This record concerns one TCR beta chain sequence. Its antigen is not identified. A roughly 200 ng quantity of DNA, 30,000 to 35,000 T cell genomes, went into the sorted-subset replicate PCRs. TCRdb keeps only in-frame clones here, not all; method: immunoSEQ multiplex PCR. This table holds 1.5 million to 2.5 million clones, approximately 94% found once. The data are from a study of shared clonotypes between healthy human individuals. CD45RO-negative, CCR7-positively selected cells formed the naive CD8 fraction, excluding terminally differentiated effector memory CD45RA+ cells. General study findings and limits: What rarefaction showed was incomplete sorted-subset sequencing despite large depth. Clonotype sharing among donors likely depends on sequencing depth.

This CDR3 spans 15 amino acids. V lost 0 bases to trimming and J lost 2 bases, with 10 bases between them. CDR1 is SGHDT and CDR2 is YYEEEE in the germline V gene. The chain joins TRBV5-6 to TRBJ2-3, with D possibly TRBD1 on 5 matching bases. What was sequenced was naive CD8+ T cells sorted from blood. This TCR was sampled from a man between 18 and 35 years old in good health. For the CDR3, the DNA is TGTGCCAGCAGCTTGGGCCTAGGGGACACAGATACGCAGTATTTT. Its protein product is CASSLGLGDTDTQYF.